The clone carrying this TCR beta chain was counted ten times or more. These data come from a study of shared clonotypes between healthy human individuals. Study overall: The cohort had two women and a few men, ages 18 to 49.

Deletions cut 1 base from V and 3 bases from J, with 10 bases between. There are 14 residues in the CDR3. In germline, CDR1 is SGHRS, CDR2 YFSETQ. The repertoire was sequenced with immunoSEQ multiplex PCR; TCRdb's copy has only in-frame clones and lacks some. The table has some 980,000 clones, over 60% seen once. The investigators split CD4+ cells into a CD45RA+ naive subset and a CD45RA-negative memory subset. Specimen: memory CD4+ T cells sorted from blood. The subset here: CD45RA-negative fraction. The chain has TRBV5-1 and TRBJ1-1; maybe TRBD1 (6 bases). This clonotype was sampled from a man between 18 and 29 years old in good health. The CDR3 loop reads CASSLTGKHTEAFF. CDR3 sequence (DNA): TGCGCCAGCAGCTTGACAGGGAAGCACACTGAAGCTTTCTTT.